Listed below are T cell receptor beta chains from one sample, sequenced in a study of T cell responses to AZD1222 COVID-19 vaccine. Produced via immunoSEQ multiplex PCR; TCRdb's table is partial and in-frame only. The data show roughly 150,000 clones, 85% to 95% seen once. Sequenced material: peripheral blood, taken 28 days after the second AZD1222 dose. The source is an adult who received the AZD1222 COVID-19 vaccine. Both conserved end residues are part of each CDR3. Fields, in order: D gene, V gene, clone size, J gene, CDR3 DNA, CDR3 protein. The D gene is left open where the match is weak. Size values are once, few and many counts, or a class for expanded clones, and some rows have none.

>-|TRBV27|-|TRBJ1-3
TGTGCCAGCAGTTATAGGAGGGGCGCAGGAAACACCATATATTTT
CASSYRRGAGNTIYF
>-|TRBV5-1|-|TRBJ2-7
TGCGCCAGCAGCTTGGGGGGCGGTTCCTACGAGCAGTACTTC
CASSLGGGSYEQYF
>-|TRBV7-3|-|TRBJ2-7
TGTGCCAGCAGCTTGTCTGGAGGGGAGCAGTACTTC
CASSLSGGEQYF
>-|TRBV24-1|-|TRBJ2-5
TGTGCCACCAGTGATCCGATAACAGGGGGGGACCAAGAGACCCAGTACTTC
CATSDPITGGDQETQYF
>TRBD2|TRBV4-2|few|TRBJ2-7
TGTGCCAGCAGACCTAGCGGGGGTTCCCACGAGCAGTACTTC
CASRPSGGSHEQYF
>-|TRBV3-1/TRBV3-2|-|TRBJ2-2
TGTGCCAGCAGCCAAGGGACCCCGCGGGAGCTGTTTTTT
CASSQGTPRELFF
>-|TRBV7-9|-|TRBJ2-2
TGTGCCAGCACAATCCGGACGGCTACGAACACCGGGGAGCTGTTTTTT
CASTIRTATNTGELFF
>-|TRBV2|-|TRBJ1-5
TGTGCCAGCACCGCGGGAGTTGCTCAGCCCCAGCATTTT
CASTAGVAQPQHF
>-|TRBV15|once|TRBJ1-2
TGTGCCACCAGCAGAGGGGCGTCTGGCTATGGCTACACCTTC
CATSRGASGYGYTF
>-|TRBV5-5|-|TRBJ1-3
TGTGCCAGCAGCTTGACAGGCAGCTCTGGAAACACCATATATTTT
CASSLTGSSGNTIYF
>-|TRBV2|-|TRBJ1-2
TGTGCCAGCAGTGAGGGTCGTTCCAGCCCCTATGGCTACACCTTC
CASSEGRSSPYGYTF
>-|TRBV24-1|-|TRBJ2-5
TGTGCCACCAGTGATTTGGGGCAGGGGGGACAAGAGACCCAGTACTTC
CATSDLGQGGQETQYF
>-|TRBV29-1|once|TRBJ2-2
TGCAGCGTTGAATACACTAGCACCGGGGAGCTGTTTTTT
CSVEYTSTGELFF
>-|TRBV27|once|TRBJ1-2
TGTGCCAGCAGGAAACGGGGGGGCCCGAGGGGCTACACCTTC
CASRKRGGPRGYTF
>TRBD1|TRBV6-2/TRBV6-3|-|TRBJ1-1
TGTGCCAGCAGCCGATCAGGGGGTCGGAACACTGAAGCTTTCTTT
CASSRSGGRNTEAFF
>TRBD1|TRBV6-4|-|TRBJ1-6
TGTGCCAGCAGTGACTCCCGAACCGGGACAGAGAATTCACCCCTCCACTTT
CASSDSRTGTENSPLHF
>-|TRBV7-2|-|TRBJ1-2
TGTGCCAGCAGCTTAACGGGCGGCTATGGCTACACCTTC
CASSLTGGYGYTF
>-|TRBV6-5|-|TRBJ1-4
TGTGCCAGCAGGAGGGACACCGATGAAAAACTGTTTTTT
CASRRDTDEKLFF